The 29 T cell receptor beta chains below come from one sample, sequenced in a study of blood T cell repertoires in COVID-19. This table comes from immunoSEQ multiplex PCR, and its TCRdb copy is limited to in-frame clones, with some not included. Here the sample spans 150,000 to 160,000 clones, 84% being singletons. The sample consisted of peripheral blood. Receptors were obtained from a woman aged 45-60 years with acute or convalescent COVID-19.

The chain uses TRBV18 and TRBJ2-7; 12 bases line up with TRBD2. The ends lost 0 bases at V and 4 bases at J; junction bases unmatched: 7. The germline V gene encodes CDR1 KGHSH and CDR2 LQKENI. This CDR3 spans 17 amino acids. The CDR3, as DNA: TGTGCCAGCTCACCACCCCCTAGCGGGGGGGCCGATTACGAGCAGTACTTC. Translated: CASSPPPSGGADYEQYF.

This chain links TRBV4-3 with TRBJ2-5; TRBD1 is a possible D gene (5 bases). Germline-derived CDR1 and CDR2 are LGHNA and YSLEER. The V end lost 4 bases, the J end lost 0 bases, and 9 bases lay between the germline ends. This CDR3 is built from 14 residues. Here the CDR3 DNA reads TGCGCCAGCAGCCTCGACAGAAACCAAGAGACCCAGTACTTC. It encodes CASSLDRNQETQYF.

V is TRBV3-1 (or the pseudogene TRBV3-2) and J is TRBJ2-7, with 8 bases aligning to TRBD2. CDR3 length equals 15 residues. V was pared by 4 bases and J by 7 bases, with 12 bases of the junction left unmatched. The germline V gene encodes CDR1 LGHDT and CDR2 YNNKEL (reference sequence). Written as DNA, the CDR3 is TGTGCCAGCAGCCCAACTAGCGGCCCTCAACAGGAGCAGTACTTC. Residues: CASSPTSGPQQEQYF.

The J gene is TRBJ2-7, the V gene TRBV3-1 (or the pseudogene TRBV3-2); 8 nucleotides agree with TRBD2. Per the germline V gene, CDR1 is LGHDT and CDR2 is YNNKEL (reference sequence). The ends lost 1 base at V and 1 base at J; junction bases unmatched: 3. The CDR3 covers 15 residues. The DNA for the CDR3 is TGTGCCAGCAGCCAAGGACTAGCGTTGTCCTACGAGCAGTACTTC. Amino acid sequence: CASSQGLALSYEQYF.

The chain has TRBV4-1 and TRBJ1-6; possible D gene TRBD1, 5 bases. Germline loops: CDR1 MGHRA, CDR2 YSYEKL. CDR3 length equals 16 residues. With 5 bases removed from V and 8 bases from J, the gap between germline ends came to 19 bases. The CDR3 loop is CASSSPPTAWDSPLHF. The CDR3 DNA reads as TGCGCCAGCAGCTCCCCCCCGACAGCCTGGGATTCACCCCTCCACTTT.

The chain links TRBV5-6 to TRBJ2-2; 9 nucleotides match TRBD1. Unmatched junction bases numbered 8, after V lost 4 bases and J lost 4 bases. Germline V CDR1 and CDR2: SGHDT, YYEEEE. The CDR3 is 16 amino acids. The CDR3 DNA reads TGTGCCAGCAGCCCAAGGACAGGGGCCCTCACCGGGGAGCTGTTTTTT. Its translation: CASSPRTGALTGELFF. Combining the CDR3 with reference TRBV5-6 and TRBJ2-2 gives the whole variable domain DAGVTQSPTHLIKTRGQQVTLRCSPKSGHDTVSWYQQALGQGPQFIFQYYEEEERQRGNFPDRFSGHQFPNYSSELNVNALLLGDSALYLCASSPRTGALTGELFFGEGSRLTVL.

As DNA, the CDR3 is TGTGCCAGCAGTTTATCCGGGTTGAGGGCGTTCTTC. Its translation is CASSLSGLRAFF. The gene calls are TRBV27 and TRBJ2-1; TRBD2 is a possible D gene (5 bases). Germline V gene data show CDR1 as MNHEY and CDR2 as SMNVEV (reference sequence). The CDR3 is 12 residues long. Trimming took 0 bases from V and 15 from J, leaving 12 bases between them.

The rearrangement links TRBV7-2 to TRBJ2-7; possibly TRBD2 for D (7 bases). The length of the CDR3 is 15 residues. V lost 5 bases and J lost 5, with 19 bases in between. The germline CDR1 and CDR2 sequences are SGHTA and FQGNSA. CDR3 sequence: CASSLNGGAVDEQYF. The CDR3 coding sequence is TGTGCCAGCAGCCTAAATGGGGGGGCGGTCGACGAGCAGTACTTC.

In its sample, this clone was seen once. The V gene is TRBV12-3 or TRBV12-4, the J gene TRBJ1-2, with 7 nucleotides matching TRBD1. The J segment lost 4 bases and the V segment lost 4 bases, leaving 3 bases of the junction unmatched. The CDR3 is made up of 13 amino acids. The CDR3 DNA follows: TGTGCCAGCAGTTCGGGGACAGCCTATGGCTACACCTTC. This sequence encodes CASSSGTAYGYTF.

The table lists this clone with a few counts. The CDR3 DNA sequence: TGTGCCAGCAGTGTGGGCATATCTAATGAAAAACTGTTTTTT. This sequence encodes CASSVGISNEKLFF. The chain uses TRBV2 and TRBJ1-4; no clear D. The ends were cut back, 4 bases at V and 3 bases at J, with 9 bases in the middle. The CDR3 is 14 amino acids. CDR1 SNHLY and CDR2 FYNNEI come from the germline V gene.

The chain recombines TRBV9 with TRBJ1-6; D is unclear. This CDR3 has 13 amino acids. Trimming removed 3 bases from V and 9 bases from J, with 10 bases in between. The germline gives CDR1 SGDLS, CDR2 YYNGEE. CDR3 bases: TGTGCCAGCAGCGCCGACGAGGGTTCACCCCTCCACTTT. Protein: CASSADEGSPLHF.

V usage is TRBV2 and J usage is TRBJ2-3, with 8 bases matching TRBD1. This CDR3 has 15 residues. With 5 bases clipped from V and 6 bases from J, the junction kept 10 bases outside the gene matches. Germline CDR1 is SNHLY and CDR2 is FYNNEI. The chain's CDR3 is CASSPGQGWVDTQYF. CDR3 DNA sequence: TGTGCCAGCAGTCCAGGACAGGGCTGGGTGGATACGCAGTATTTT.

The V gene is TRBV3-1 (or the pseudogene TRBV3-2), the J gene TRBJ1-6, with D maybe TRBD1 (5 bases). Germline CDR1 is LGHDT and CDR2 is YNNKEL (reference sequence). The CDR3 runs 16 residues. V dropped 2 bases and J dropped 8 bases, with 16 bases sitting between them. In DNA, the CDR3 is TGTGCCAGCAGCCAAACCCCACAGGAATGGGATTCACCCCTCCACTTT. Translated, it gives CASSQTPQEWDSPLHF.

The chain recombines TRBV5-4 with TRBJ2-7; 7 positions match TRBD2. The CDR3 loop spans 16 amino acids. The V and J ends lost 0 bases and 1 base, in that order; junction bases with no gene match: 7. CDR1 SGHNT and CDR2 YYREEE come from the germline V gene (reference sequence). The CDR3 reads CASSLGASGGSYEQYF. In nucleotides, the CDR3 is TGTGCCAGCAGCTTGGGAGCTAGCGGAGGGTCCTACGAGCAGTACTTC.

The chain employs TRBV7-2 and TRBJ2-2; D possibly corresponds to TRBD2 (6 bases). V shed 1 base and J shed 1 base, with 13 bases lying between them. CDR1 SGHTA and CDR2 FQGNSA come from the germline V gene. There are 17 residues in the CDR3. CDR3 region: CASSLGRDSMNTGELFF. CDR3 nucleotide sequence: TGTGCCAGCAGCTTAGGCCGGGACTCGATGAACACCGGGGAGCTGTTTTTT.

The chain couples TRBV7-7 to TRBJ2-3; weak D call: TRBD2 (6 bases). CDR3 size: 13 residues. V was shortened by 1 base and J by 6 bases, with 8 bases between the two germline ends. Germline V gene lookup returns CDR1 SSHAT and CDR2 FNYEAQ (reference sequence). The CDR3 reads CASSLGGEDTQYF. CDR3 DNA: TGTGCCAGCAGCTTAGGGGGGGAGGATACGCAGTATTTT.

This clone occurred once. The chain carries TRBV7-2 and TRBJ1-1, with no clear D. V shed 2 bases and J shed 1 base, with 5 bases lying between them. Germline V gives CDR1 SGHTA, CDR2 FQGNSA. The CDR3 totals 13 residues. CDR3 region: CASSLRRNTEAFF. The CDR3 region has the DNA TGTGCCAGCAGCTTACGTCGGAACACTGAAGCTTTCTTT. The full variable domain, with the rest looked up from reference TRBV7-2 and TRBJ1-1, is GAGVSQSPSNKVTEKGKDVELRCDPISGHTALYWYRQSLGQGLEFLIYFQGNSAPDKSGLPSDRFSAERTGGSVSTLTIQRTQQEDSAVYLCASSLRRNTEAFFGQGTRLTVV.

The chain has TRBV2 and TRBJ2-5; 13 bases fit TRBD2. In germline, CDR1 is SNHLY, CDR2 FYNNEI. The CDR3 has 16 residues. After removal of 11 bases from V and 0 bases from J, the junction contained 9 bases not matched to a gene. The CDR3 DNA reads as TGTGCCCTGGGCGGGGGACTAGCGGGGAACCAAGAGACCCAGTACTTC. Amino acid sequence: CALGGGLAGNQETQYF. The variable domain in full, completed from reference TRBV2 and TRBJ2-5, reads EPEVTQTPSHQVTQMGQEVILRCVPISNHLYFYWYRQILGQKVEFLVSFYNNEISEKSEIFDDQFSVERPDGSNFTLKIRSTKLEDSAMYFCALGGGLAGNQETQYFGPGTRLLVL.

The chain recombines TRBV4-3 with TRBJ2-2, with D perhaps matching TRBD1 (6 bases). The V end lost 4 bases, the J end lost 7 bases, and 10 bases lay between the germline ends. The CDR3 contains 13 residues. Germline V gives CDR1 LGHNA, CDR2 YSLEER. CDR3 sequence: CASSREGGGELFF. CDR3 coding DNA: TGCGCCAGCAGCCGAGAAGGGGGCGGGGAGCTGTTTTTT.

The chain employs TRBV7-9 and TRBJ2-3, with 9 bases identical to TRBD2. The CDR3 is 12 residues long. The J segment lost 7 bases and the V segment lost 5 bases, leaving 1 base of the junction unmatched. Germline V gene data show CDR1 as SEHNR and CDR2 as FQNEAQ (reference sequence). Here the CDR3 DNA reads TGTGCCAGCAGCGCTAGCGGGAATACGCAGTATTTT. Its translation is CASSASGNTQYF.

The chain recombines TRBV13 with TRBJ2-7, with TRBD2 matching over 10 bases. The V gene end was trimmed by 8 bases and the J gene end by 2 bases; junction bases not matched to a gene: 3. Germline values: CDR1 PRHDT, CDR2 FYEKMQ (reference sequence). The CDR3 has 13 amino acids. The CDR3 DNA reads TGTGCCAGCGCACTAGCGGGGACCTACGAGCAGTACTTC. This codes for CASALAGTYEQYF.

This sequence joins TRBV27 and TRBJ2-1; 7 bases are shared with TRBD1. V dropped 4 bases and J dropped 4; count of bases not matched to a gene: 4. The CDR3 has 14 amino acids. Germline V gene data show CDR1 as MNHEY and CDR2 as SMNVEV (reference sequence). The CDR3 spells CASSSPTGYNEQFF. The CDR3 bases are TGTGCCAGCAGTTCCCCGACAGGGTACAATGAGCAGTTCTTC.

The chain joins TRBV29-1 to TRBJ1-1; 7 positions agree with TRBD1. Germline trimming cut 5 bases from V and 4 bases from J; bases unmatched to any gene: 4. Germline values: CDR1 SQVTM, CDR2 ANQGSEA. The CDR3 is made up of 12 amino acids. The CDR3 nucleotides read TGCAGCGTTCATCAGGGGGGCACTGAAGCTTTCTTT. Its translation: CSVHQGGTEAFF.

The CDR3 is CASSSVQETQYF. The CDR3 nucleotides read TGTGCCAGTAGTAGCGTCCAAGAGACCCAGTACTTC. V gene TRBV19 combines with J gene TRBJ2-5; no firm D call. Germline CDR1 reads LNHDA; CDR2 reads SQIVND (reference sequence). The CDR3 has 12 amino acids. V was trimmed by 4 bases and J by 1 base, leaving 4 bases between them.

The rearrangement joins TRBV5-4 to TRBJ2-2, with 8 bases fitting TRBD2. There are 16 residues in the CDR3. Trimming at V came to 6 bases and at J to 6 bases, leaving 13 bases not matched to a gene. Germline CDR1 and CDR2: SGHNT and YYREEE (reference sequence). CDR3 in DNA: TGTGCCAGCACCCGGGGGGGGGCAAGGTTATCCGGGGAGCTGTTTTTT. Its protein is CASTRGGARLSGELFF.

CDR3 in DNA: TGCAGCGGGAGGACAGGGACGGACACTGAAGCTTTCTTT. Translation gives CSGRTGTDTEAFF. The chain combines TRBV29-1 with TRBJ1-1, with 8 bases lining up with TRBD1. CDR3 length: 13 amino acids. Looked up from germline, CDR1 is SQVTM and CDR2 is ANQGSEA. Trimming at V came to 7 bases and at J to 3 bases, leaving 7 bases not matched to a gene.

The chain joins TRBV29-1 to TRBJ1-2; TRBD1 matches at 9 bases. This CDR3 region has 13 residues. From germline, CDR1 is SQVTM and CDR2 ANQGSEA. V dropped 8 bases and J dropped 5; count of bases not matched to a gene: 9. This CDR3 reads CSTVEGTGYGYTF. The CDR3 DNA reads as TGCAGCACCGTGGAGGGGACAGGGTATGGCTACACCTTC.

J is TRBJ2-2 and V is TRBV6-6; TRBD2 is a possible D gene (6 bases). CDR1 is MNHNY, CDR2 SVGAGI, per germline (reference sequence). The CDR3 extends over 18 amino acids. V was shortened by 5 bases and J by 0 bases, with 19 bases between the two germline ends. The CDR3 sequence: CASSPPGVGTSNTGELFF. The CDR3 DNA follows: TGTGCCAGCAGTCCTCCGGGCGTCGGGACTTCGAACACCGGGGAGCTGTTTTTT.

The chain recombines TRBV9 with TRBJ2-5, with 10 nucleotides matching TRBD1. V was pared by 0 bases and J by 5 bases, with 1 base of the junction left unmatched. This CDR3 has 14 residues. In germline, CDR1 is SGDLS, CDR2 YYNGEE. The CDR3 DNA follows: TGTGCCAGCAGCGTAGGGGGACAGGGGGAGACCCAGTACTTC. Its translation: CASSVGGQGETQYF.